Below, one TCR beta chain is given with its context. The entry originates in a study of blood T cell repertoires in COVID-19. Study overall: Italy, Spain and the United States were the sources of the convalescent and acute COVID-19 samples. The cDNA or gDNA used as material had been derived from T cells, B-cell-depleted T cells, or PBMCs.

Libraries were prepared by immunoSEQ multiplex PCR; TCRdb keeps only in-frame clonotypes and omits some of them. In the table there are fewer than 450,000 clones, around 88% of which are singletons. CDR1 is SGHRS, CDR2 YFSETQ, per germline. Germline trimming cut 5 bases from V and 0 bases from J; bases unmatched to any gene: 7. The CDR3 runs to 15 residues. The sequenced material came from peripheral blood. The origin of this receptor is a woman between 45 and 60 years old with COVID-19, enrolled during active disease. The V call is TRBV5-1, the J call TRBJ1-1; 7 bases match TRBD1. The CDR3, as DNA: TGCGCCAGCAGACTCTTGACAGGGTTGAACACTGAAGCTTTCTTT. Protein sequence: CASRLLTGLNTEAFF.